The rows below give T cell receptor beta chains drawn from one sample of a study of T cell changes during pregnancy in multiple sclerosis. Some clones are missing from TCRdb's copy, which holds only in-frame ones; the method was immunoSEQ multiplex PCR. The sample has 20,000 to 25,000 clones; 65% to 90% are singletons. The source material was CD4+ T cells from peripheral blood mononuclear cells, sampled in the first trimester of pregnancy. The receptors were gathered from a female donor in good health, enrolled as a control in a pregnancy study. Each CDR3 is given with its conserved first and last residue. The D gene is left open where the match is weak. Part of the rows lack a size; the others show once, few, many or a class for expanded clones.

size: .; D: .; J: TRBJ2-1; length: 15; V: TRBV11-2; CDR3: CASSRPGVSYNEQFF; DNA: TGTGCCAGCAGCCGACCGGGAGTCTCCTACAATGAGCAGTTCTTC
size: once; D: .; J: TRBJ2-7; length: 18; V: TRBV9; CDR3: CASSPRGGGRQGAFEQYF; DNA: TGTGCCAGCAGCCCCAGGGGAGGGGGACGGCAGGGGGCGTTCGAGCAGTACTTC
size: .; D: TRBD1; J: TRBJ2-7; length: 14; V: TRBV5-1; CDR3: CASSLAGGAYEQYF; DNA: TGCGCCAGCAGCTTGGCAGGGGGCGCCTACGAGCAGTACTTC
size: .; D: TRBD1; J: TRBJ1-1; length: 16; V: TRBV6-1; CDR3: CASSERGTGFEAEAFF; DNA: TGTGCCAGCAGTGAACGGGGGACAGGTTTTGAGGCTGAAGCTTTCTTT
size: .; D: .; J: TRBJ1-3; length: 13; V: TRBV25-1; CDR3: CASSDPSGNTIYF; DNA: TGTGCCAGCAGTGACCCTTCTGGAAACACCATATATTTT
size: few; D: TRBD1; J: TRBJ2-7; length: 13; V: TRBV5-1; CDR3: CASSFLGQGEQYF; DNA: TGCGCCAGCAGCTTCCTCGGACAGGGCGAGCAGTACTTC
size: once; D: TRBD2; J: TRBJ2-7; length: 15; V: TRBV6-5; CDR3: CASTQSGGGSYEQYF; DNA: TGTGCCAGCACTCAAAGCGGGGGGGGCTCCTACGAGCAGTACTTC
size: .; D: TRBD2; J: TRBJ2-2; length: 18; V: TRBV4-2; CDR3: CASSHIGLAGVGTGELFF; DNA: TGTGCCAGCAGCCACATCGGACTAGCGGGGGTGGGCACCGGGGAGCTGTTTTTT
size: .; D: .; J: TRBJ1-6; length: 17; V: TRBV7-8; CDR3: CASSLEAQRAYNSPLHF; DNA: TGTGCCAGCAGCCTTGAGGCCCAAAGAGCCTATAATTCACCCCTCCACTTT
size: .; D: .; J: TRBJ2-3; length: 11; V: TRBV29-1; CDR3: CSVPGADTQYF; DNA: TGCAGCGTTCCAGGGGCAGATACGCAGTATTTT
size: .; D: .; J: TRBJ1-4; length: 16; V: TRBV19; CDR3: CASSTPDEQSGEKLFF; DNA: TGTGCCAGTAGTACGCCCGACGAACAGTCTGGTGAAAAACTGTTTTTT
size: .; D: TRBD2; J: TRBJ2-7; length: 15; V: TRBV7-6; CDR3: CASSLYAGGPSEQYF; DNA: TGTGCCAGCAGCTTATATGCGGGGGGGCCTTCCGAGCAGTACTTC
size: .; D: .; J: TRBJ2-7; length: 16; V: TRBV7-2; CDR3: CASSLAAGPFSYEQYF; DNA: TGTGCCAGCAGCTTAGCAGCGGGCCCCTTCTCCTACGAGCAGTACTTC
size: few; D: .; J: TRBJ2-5; length: 14; V: TRBV19; CDR3: CASSIGPGQETQYF; DNA: TGTGCCAGTAGTATAGGGCCAGGGCAAGAGACCCAGTACTTC
size: .; D: TRBD2; J: TRBJ2-1; length: 16; V: TRBV7-2; CDR3: CASSWDSGGLNNEQFF; DNA: TGTGCCAGCAGCTGGGATAGCGGGGGGCTTAACAATGAGCAGTTCTTC
size: .; D: TRBD1; J: TRBJ2-1; length: 13; V: TRBV6-5; CDR3: CASSDTGTDEQFF; DNA: TGTGCCAGCAGCGACACAGGGACAGATGAGCAGTTCTTC
size: .; D: TRBD1; J: TRBJ1-6; length: 14; V: TRBV18; CDR3: CASSPRTGDSPLHF; DNA: TGTGCCAGCTCACCCCGGACAGGGGATTCACCCCTCCACTTT
size: .; D: .; J: TRBJ2-2; length: 13; V: TRBV6-4; CDR3: CASSGPGAGELFF; DNA: TGTGCCAGCAGTGGTCCCGGGGCCGGGGAGCTGTTTTTT
size: .; D: .; J: TRBJ2-2; length: 12; V: TRBV12-5; CDR3: CASGSGAGELFF; DNA: TGTGCTAGTGGTTCGGGGGCCGGGGAGCTGTTTTTT
size: .; D: TRBD1; J: TRBJ1-1; length: 13; V: TRBV6-5; CDR3: CASKRQGAAEAFF; DNA: TGTGCCAGCAAACGACAGGGGGCTGCTGAAGCTTTCTTT
size: medium-sized; D: .; J: TRBJ2-5; length: 14; V: TRBV7-3; CDR3: CASSPTGPAETQYF; DNA: TGTGCCAGCAGCCCCACAGGGCCCGCAGAGACCCAGTACTTC
size: .; D: .; J: TRBJ1-2; length: 11; V: TRBV29-1; CDR3: CSVEAAEGYTF; DNA: TGCAGCGTTGAGGCGGCGGAGGGCTACACCTTC
size: .; D: TRBD1; J: TRBJ2-5; length: 12; V: TRBV5-1; CDR3: CASTGGLETQYF; DNA: TGCGCCAGCACAGGGGGCTTGGAGACCCAGTACTTC
size: .; D: .; J: TRBJ2-7; length: 14; V: TRBV5-8; CDR3: CASSEAGGSYEQYF; DNA: TGTGCCAGCAGCGAAGCAGGAGGCTCCTACGAGCAGTACTTC
size: .; D: .; J: TRBJ2-5; length: 14; V: TRBV11-3; CDR3: CASSLGGLQETQYF; DNA: TGTGCCAGCAGCTTAGGGGGACTCCAAGAGACCCAGTACTTC
size: once; D: TRBD2; J: TRBJ2-3; length: 15; V: TRBV28; CDR3: CASSKSGSGTDTQYF; DNA: TGTGCCAGCAGCAAAAGCGGGAGTGGCACAGATACGCAGTATTTT